The rows below give T cell receptor beta chains drawn from one sample of a study of immune evolution from preneoplasia to lung adenocarcinoma. Clones were read by immunoSEQ multiplex PCR, and TCRdb kept only the in-frame ones, dropping some. Here the sample spans some 21,000 clones, approximately 75% being singletons. The sample consisted of FFPE invasive lung adenocarcinoma tissue. These receptors came from a person in their sixties with lung adenocarcinoma. CDR3s include the opening cysteine and the closing phenylalanine or tryptophan. The D gene is left open where the match is weak. Size values are once, few and many counts, or a class for expanded clones, and some rows have none.

>NA|TRBJ2-1|TRBD2|TRBV28
TGTGCCAGCAGTTCCCCGGCGGGAGGGGGCACCGTCAATGAGCAGTTCTTC
CASSSPAGGGTVNEQFF
>few|TRBJ1-4|NA|TRBV7-9
TGTGCCAGCAGCTCCTCCCAGATGGGGACACCCAATGAAAAACTGTTTTTT
CASSSSQMGTPNEKLFF
>NA|TRBJ2-1|TRBD2|TRBV5-1
TGCGCCAGCAGCTCCTCCCGGGCGGGAGGGAGGGAGCAGTTCTTC
CASSSSRAGGREQFF
>NA|TRBJ2-5|NA|TRBV12-2
TGTGCAAGTCGCTTGGAAGCGGTGGAGACCCAGTACTTC
CASRLEAVETQYF
>NA|TRBJ2-2|TRBD2|TRBV6-4
TGTGCCAGCAGTGATGTAGCGGGAGGCCCCGGGGAGCTGTTTTTT
CASSDVAGGPGELFF
>NA|TRBJ1-5|NA|TRBV5-5
TGTGCCAGCAGCTTCATCCCAGATCAGCCCCAGCATTTT
CASSFIPDQPQHF
>NA|TRBJ2-7|NA|TRBV27
TGTGCCAGCAGTTTACGAGCGAGCTCCTACGAGCAGTACTTC
CASSLRASSYEQYF
>NA|TRBJ2-1|TRBD2|TRBV5-1
TGCGCCAGCAGCTTGGCCGGCGGGAGGAACGCCTACAATGAGCAGTTCTTC
CASSLAGGRNAYNEQFF
>NA|TRBJ2-5|NA|TRBV9
TGTGCCAGCAGCGGACAAGGGTCGCAGGAGACCCAGTACTTC
CASSGQGSQETQYF
>NA|TRBJ2-1|TRBD2|TRBV6-1
TGTGCCAGCAGCTCCCGGGGTCGGGAGGACAATGAGCAGTTCTTC
CASSSRGREDNEQFF
>NA|TRBJ2-2|NA|TRBV7-7
TGTGCCAGCAGCCCAAACGTGGGGACCGGGGAGCTGTTTTTT
CASSPNVGTGELFF
>once|TRBJ1-5|NA|TRBV28
TGTGCCAGCAGTTCCCCCGGAGAAGGGGGTAGGAATCAGCCCCAGCATTTT
CASSSPGEGGRNQPQHF
>few|TRBJ2-6|TRBD1|TRBV28
TGTGCCAGCACCCCAATGACAGGGGCTAGCTCTGGGGCCAACGTCCTGACTTTC
CASTPMTGASSGANVLTF
>NA|TRBJ1-4|NA|TRBV19
TGTGCCTGCAGAGAGGCTAGTGAGGAAAAACTGTTTTTT
CACREASEEKLFF
>NA|TRBJ1-5|TRBD1|TRBV18
TGTGCCAGCTCACCGAGGCAGGGGGGGCTGAATCAGCCCCAGCATTTT
CASSPRQGGLNQPQHF
>NA|TRBJ2-2|NA|TRBV15
TGTGCCACCAGCAGAGACCCTCTCCGGTTGACGAACACCGGGGAGCTGTTTTTT
CATSRDPLRLTNTGELFF
>NA|TRBJ2-5|NA|TRBV10-2
TGCGCCAGCAGTGATTTCCCACAGATTGAGACCCAGTACTTC
CASSDFPQIETQYF
>once|TRBJ2-3|NA|TRBV30
TGTGCCTGGAGTGTCCAGATCACAGATACGCAGTATTTT
CAWSVQITDTQYF
>few|TRBJ2-5|NA|TRBV29-1
TGCAGCGTGCGGGACAGATCCCCCAGGACCCAGTACTTC
CSVRDRSPRTQYF
>NA|TRBJ2-3|NA|TRBV5-1
TGCGCCAGCAGTCTACAGGGCGGCTACACAGATACGCAGTATTTT
CASSLQGGYTDTQYF
>NA|TRBJ2-3|TRBD2|TRBV29-1
TGCAGCGTTGGCGGGGGGGAACGTGATACGCAGTATTTT
CSVGGGERDTQYF
>NA|TRBJ1-4|NA|TRBV30
TGTGCCTGGCGTTCTACAGGGATCGAAAAACTGTTTTTT
CAWRSTGIEKLFF
>few|TRBJ2-7|NA|TRBV27
TGTGCCAGCAGTTCCGGGTGGGCCGAGCAGTACTTC
CASSSGWAEQYF